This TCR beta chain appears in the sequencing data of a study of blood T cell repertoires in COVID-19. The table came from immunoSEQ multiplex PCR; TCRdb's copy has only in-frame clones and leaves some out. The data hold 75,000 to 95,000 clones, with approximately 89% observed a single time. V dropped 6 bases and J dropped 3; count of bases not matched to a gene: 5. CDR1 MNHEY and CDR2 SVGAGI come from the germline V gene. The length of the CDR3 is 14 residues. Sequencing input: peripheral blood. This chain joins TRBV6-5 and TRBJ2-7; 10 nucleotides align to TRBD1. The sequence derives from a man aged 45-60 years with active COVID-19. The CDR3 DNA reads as TGTGCCAGCAGGGCGGACAGGGGGGTCTACGAGCAGTACTTC. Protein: CASRADRGVYEQYF.